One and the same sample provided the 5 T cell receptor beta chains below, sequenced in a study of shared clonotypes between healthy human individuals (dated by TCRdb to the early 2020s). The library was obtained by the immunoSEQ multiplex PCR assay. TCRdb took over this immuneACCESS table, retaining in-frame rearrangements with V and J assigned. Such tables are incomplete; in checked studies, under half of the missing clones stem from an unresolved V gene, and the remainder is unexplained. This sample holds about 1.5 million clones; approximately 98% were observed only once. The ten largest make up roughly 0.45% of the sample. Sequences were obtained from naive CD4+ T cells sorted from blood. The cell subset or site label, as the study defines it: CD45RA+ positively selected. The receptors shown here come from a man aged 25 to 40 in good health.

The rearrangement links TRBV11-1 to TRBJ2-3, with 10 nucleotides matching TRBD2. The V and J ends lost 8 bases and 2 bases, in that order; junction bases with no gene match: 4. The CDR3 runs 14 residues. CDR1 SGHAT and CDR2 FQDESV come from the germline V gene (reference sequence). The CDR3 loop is CASQTSGNTDTQYF. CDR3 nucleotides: TGTGCCAGCCAAACTAGCGGGAACACAGATACGCAGTATTTT.

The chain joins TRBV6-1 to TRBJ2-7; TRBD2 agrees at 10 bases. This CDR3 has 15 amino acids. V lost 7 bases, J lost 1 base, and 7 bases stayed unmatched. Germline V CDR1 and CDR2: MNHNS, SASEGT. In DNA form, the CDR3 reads TGTGCCAGCAAGGGGGCTAGCGGGAGATCCTACGAGCAGTACTTC. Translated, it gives CASKGASGRSYEQYF.

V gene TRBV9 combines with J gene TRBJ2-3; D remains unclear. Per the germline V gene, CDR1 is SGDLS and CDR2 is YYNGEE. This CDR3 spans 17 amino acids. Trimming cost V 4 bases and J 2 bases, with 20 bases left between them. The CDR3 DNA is TGTGCCAGCAGCACCCATGGACCGACCGCACCCACAGATACGCAGTATTTT. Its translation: CASSTHGPTAPTDTQYF. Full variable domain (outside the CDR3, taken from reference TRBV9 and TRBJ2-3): DSGVTQTPKHLITATGQRVTLRCSPRSGDLSVYWYQQSLDQGLQFLIQYYNGEERAKGNILERFSAQQFPDLHSELNLSSLELGDSALYFCASSTHGPTAPTDTQYFGPGTRLTVL.

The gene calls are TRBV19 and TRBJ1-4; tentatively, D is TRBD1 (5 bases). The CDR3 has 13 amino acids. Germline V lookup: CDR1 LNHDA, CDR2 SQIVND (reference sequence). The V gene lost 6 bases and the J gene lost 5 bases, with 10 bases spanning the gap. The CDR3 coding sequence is TGTGCCAGTAGGGGCGCAGGGAATGAAAAACTGTTTTTT. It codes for CASRGAGNEKLFF.

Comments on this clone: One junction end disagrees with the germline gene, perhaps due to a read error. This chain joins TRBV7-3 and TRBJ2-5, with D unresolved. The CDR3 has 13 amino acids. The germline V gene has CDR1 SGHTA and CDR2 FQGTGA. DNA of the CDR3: TGTGCCAGCAGCTTAAACCCCCCAGAGACTCAGTACTTC. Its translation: CASSLNPPETQYF.